The T cell receptor beta chain under discussion was sequenced for a study of cytomegalovirus exposure and HLA in healthy donors. Both 60 Vbeta primers and 13 Jbeta primers went into the PCR. The table came from immunoSEQ multiplex PCR; TCRdb's copy has only in-frame clones and leaves some out. The sample contains some 130,000 clones, just under 80% of which appear only once. A note on this clone: Its antigen is undetermined.

General study findings and limits: Later analysis identified a missense DCLRE1C variant that was linked to TCR beta V- and J-gene trimming. Three chains tied to CMV proved CMV antigen-specific in vitro.

V shed 4 bases and J 0 bases; nucleotides not matched to a gene: 12. The V gene's germline CDR1 is SGHRS and CDR2 YFSETQ. The CDR3 covers 18 residues. This receptor was obtained from a male donor in good health and CMV-seronegative. What was sequenced was PBMCs. This chain connects TRBV5-1 to TRBJ1-1; TRBD1 agrees at 10 bases. The DNA for the CDR3 is TGCGCCAGCAGCCCCCAGACAGGGGGCCTGGGAGTGAACACTGAAGCTTTCTTT. Translating it yields CASSPQTGGLGVNTEAFF. The complete variable domain, with remaining parts taken from reference TRBV5-1 and TRBJ1-1, reads KAGVTQTPRYLIKTRGQQVTLSCSPISGHRSVSWYQQTPGQGLQFLFEYFSETQRNKGNFPGRFSGRQFSNSRSEMNVSTLELGDSALYLCASSPQTGGLGVNTEAFFGQGTRLTVV.